Below are 10 T cell receptor beta chains sequenced from a single sample in a study of regulatory T cells in long-lasting Graves disease. Relying on iRepertoire HTBI primers and Arm-PCR of CDR3 regions, the team built TCR beta libraries. TCRdb ran MiXCR on the multiplex PCR reads and lists one entry per CDR3 protein. Among some 430,000 distinct CDR3 sequences listed, 20% to 25% were seen once. Time point of the sample: persistent/refractory GD, antithyroid drugs over 5 years with positive TRAb. PBMC-extracted RNA yielded the TCR library. The sample here was peripheral blood mononuclear cells (PBMCs), taken when the disease was refractory, from a patient treated with antithyroid drugs. The receptors were gathered from a female donor with Graves disease.

The genes are TRBV5-5 and TRBJ2-2; D unclear. The germline CDR1 and CDR2 sequences are SGHKS and YYEKEE (reference sequence). The CDR3 runs to 17 residues. Trimming left V 0 bases short and J 1 base short, with 13 bases between. CDR3 region: CASSLALFLGNTGELFF. The CDR3 nucleotides read TGTGCCAGCAGCTTGGCCCTATTTCTAGGGAACACCGGGGAGCTGTTTTTT.

CDR3 sequence (DNA): TGTGCCAGCAGACACGGGACGGACACACGCGGCTACACCTTC. Its protein is CASRHGTDTRGYTF. The chain joins TRBV28 to TRBJ1-2; possible D gene TRBD1, 5 bases. This CDR3 is 14 amino acids long. Germline V gene sequence: CDR1 MDHEN, CDR2 SYDVKM. Trimming stripped 6 bases from V and 8 bases from J, with 19 bases between.

The chain recombines TRBV19 with TRBJ2-7, with 8 bases lining up with TRBD1. The ends lost 3 bases at V and 4 bases at J; junction bases unmatched: 5. The CDR3 loop spans 14 amino acids. Per germline, CDR1 LNHDA and CDR2 SQIVND (reference sequence). The CDR3 DNA is TGTGCCAGTAGTATTGGACAGGGAAGGTACGAGCAGTACTTC. Amino acid sequence: CASSIGQGRYEQYF.

This clonotype was detected many times. This rearrangement joins TRBV28 to TRBJ1-1; the match to TRBD1 covers 8 bases. Unmatched junction bases numbered 7, after V lost 3 bases and J lost 4 bases. The V gene's germline CDR1 is MDHEN and CDR2 SYDVKM. The CDR3 has 15 residues. CDR3 coding DNA: TGTGCCAGCAGTTTCAGGGGGCTGCGGAGCACTGAAGCTTTCTTT. It yields the protein CASSFRGLRSTEAFF.

V usage is TRBV6-1 and J usage is TRBJ2-7; unclear D gene. This CDR3 region has 13 residues. V lost 8 bases, J lost 2 bases, and 13 bases lay in between. Germline V gene sequence: CDR1 MNHNS, CDR2 SASEGT. The CDR3 loop is CASRRGGTYEQYF. For the CDR3, the DNA is TGTGCCAGCCGGCGAGGTGGGACCTACGAGCAGTACTTC.

V gene TRBV7-9 combines with J gene TRBJ2-5; 8 bases fit TRBD2. Germline CDR1 is SEHNR and CDR2 is FQNEAQ (reference sequence). CDR3 length equals 15 residues. V trimming: 2 bases; J trimming: 1 base; junction bases outside the gene matches: 3. CDR3 nucleotide sequence: TGTGCCAGCAGCTTATTCGGGAGGGGCCAAGAGACCCAGTACTTC. It is translated as CASSLFGRGQETQYF.

This clonotype was seen ten or more times. The V gene is TRBV2, the J gene TRBJ1-2, with TRBD1 matching over 11 bases. Germline CDR1 SNHLY, CDR2 FYNNEI. V dropped 4 bases and J dropped 8; count of bases not matched to a gene: 9. This CDR3 is 15 amino acids long. CDR3 protein: CASSGPGQGAKGYTF. For the CDR3, the DNA is TGTGCCAGCAGTGGGCCCGGACAGGGGGCGAAGGGCTACACCTTC.

This clonotype occurred a few times. CDR3 protein: CSARRESSGANVLTF. CDR3 nucleotide sequence: TGCAGTGCTAGGCGGGAGAGCTCTGGGGCCAACGTCCTGACTTTC. This chain joins TRBV20-1 and TRBJ2-6, with TRBD2 matching 7 bases. V trimming: 3 bases; J trimming: 0 bases; junction bases outside the gene matches: 2. Germline CDR1 is DFQATT and CDR2 is SNEGSKA (reference sequence). The CDR3 covers 15 residues.

This clonotype was counted at least ten times. The CDR3 coding sequence is TGTGCCAGCGGAGTGGGTTGGGCCAAAAACATTCAGTACTTC. It codes for CASGVGWAKNIQYF. The chain is built from TRBV28 and TRBJ2-4; unclear D gene. Trimming took off 8 bases at V and 1 base at J, with 12 bases between the two ends. Germline lookup yields CDR1 MDHEN and CDR2 SYDVKM. The CDR3 spans 14 residues.

The V gene is TRBV14, the J gene TRBJ1-1, with a possible D match to TRBD1 (6 bases). CDR3 length: 16 residues. Trimming left V 0 bases short and J 0 bases short, with 11 bases between. Germline V CDR1 and CDR2: SGHDN, FVKESK. This CDR3 reads CASSQERGQMNTEAFF. DNA for the CDR3: TGTGCCAGCAGCCAAGAACGGGGGCAGATGAACACTGAAGCTTTCTTT.